This TCR beta chain was sequenced during a study of shared clonotypes between healthy human individuals. Of note for this clone: Different DNA sequences within this sample yield the same CDR3.

Donation came from healthy HIV-negative adults that had no recent acute infections or vaccinations. Adult Caucasians living in Nashville, Tennessee made up all of the donors. Each subset's genomic DNA was split evenly across several immunoSEQ plates. Each PCR replicate run on unsorted PBMC took in about 0.3 ug DNA, about 29,000 T cell genomes. Clones were read by immunoSEQ multiplex PCR, and TCRdb kept only the in-frame ones, dropping some. The sample shows about 480,000 clones, approximately 79% of them seen only once. This CDR3 region has 12 residues. The V end was cut by 0 bases, the J end by 6 bases, with 3 bases between. Germline assignment: CDR1 SGHNT and CDR2 YYREEE (reference sequence).

The sequenced material came from PBMCs. The chain uses TRBV5-4 and TRBJ2-2, with unresolved D. The TCR was taken from a woman in her 40s in good health. Some clones in this sample may be carry-over from other donors' samples. CDR3 residues: CASSLDSGELFF. DNA for the CDR3: TGTGCCAGCAGCTTGGATTCCGGGGAGCTGTTTTTT.